These T cell receptor beta chains were read from a single sample in a study of shared clonotypes between healthy human individuals. Data came from immunoSEQ multiplex PCR; TCRdb stores just in-frame clones and leaves some out. Among roughly 2,000,000 clones listed, about 94% were seen once. The sequenced sample was naive CD8+ T cells from PBMCs. These receptors were taken from a man aged 18 to 30 in good health. Some clones in this sample may be carry-over from other donors' samples. Each CDR3 is given with its conserved first and last residue. D genes are given only for firm matches. The listing skips clone size in some rows; elsewhere it reads once, few, many or a size class.

D gene: NA
clone size: once
J gene: TRBJ1-2
V gene: TRBV27
CDR3 protein: CASSLGFPGANYGYTF
CDR3 DNA: TGTGCCAGCAGTTTAGGTTTCCCGGGAGCTAACTATGGCTACACCTTC

D gene: TRBD2
clone size: NA
J gene: TRBJ2-1
V gene: TRBV7-2
CDR3 protein: CASSLVVVSGIEEAFF
CDR3 DNA: TGTGCCAGCAGCTTAGTAGTGGTTAGCGGGATTGAGGAAGCGTTCTTC

D gene: TRBD1
clone size: NA
J gene: TRBJ1-3
V gene: TRBV5-6
CDR3 protein: CASSLRTGHDGTIYF
CDR3 DNA: TGTGCCAGCAGCTTACGGACAGGGCATGACGGCACCATATATTTT

D gene: NA
clone size: NA
J gene: TRBJ2-7
V gene: TRBV28
CDR3 protein: CASSDPSYEQYF
CDR3 DNA: TGTGCCAGCAGTGATCCCTCCTACGAGCAGTACTTC

D gene: NA
clone size: NA
J gene: TRBJ2-2
V gene: TRBV9
CDR3 protein: CASSWVSGGELFF
CDR3 DNA: TGTGCCAGCAGCTGGGTGAGCGGCGGGGAGCTGTTTTTT

D gene: NA
clone size: NA
J gene: TRBJ1-5
V gene: TRBV15
CDR3 protein: CATSINRVGNQPQHF
CDR3 DNA: TGTGCCACCAGCATTAACAGGGTGGGCAATCAGCCCCAGCATTTT

D gene: TRBD1
clone size: NA
J gene: TRBJ1-2
V gene: TRBV2
CDR3 protein: CASRDPGQGRYGYTF
CDR3 DNA: TGTGCCAGCAGAGATCCGGGACAGGGAAGGTATGGCTACACCTTC

D gene: NA
clone size: few
J gene: TRBJ2-1
V gene: TRBV6-5
CDR3 protein: CASLEGGKYNEQFF
CDR3 DNA: TGTGCCAGCCTTGAAGGGGGAAAATACAATGAGCAGTTCTTC

D gene: NA
clone size: NA
J gene: TRBJ1-2
V gene: TRBV27
CDR3 protein: CASSLKGNPYGYTF
CDR3 DNA: TGTGCCAGCAGTTTAAAAGGGAATCCCTATGGCTACACCTTC

D gene: NA
clone size: NA
J gene: TRBJ2-5
V gene: TRBV7-9
CDR3 protein: CASSSLWETQYF
CDR3 DNA: TGTGCCAGCAGCTCCCTCTGGGAGACCCAGTACTTC

D gene: NA
clone size: once
J gene: TRBJ1-3
V gene: TRBV7-2
CDR3 protein: CASGLVGSGNTIYF
CDR3 DNA: TGTGCCAGCGGGTTAGTAGGGTCTGGAAACACCATATATTTT

D gene: NA
clone size: NA
J gene: TRBJ1-1
V gene: TRBV28
CDR3 protein: CASSLTGPPTEAFF
CDR3 DNA: TGTGCCAGCAGTTTAACGGGGCCCCCCACTGAAGCTTTCTTT

D gene: NA
clone size: NA
J gene: TRBJ1-1
V gene: TRBV30
CDR3 protein: CAWSGSGAYTEAFF
CDR3 DNA: TGTGCCTGGAGTGGGTCAGGGGCCTACACTGAAGCTTTCTTT

D gene: NA
clone size: NA
J gene: TRBJ2-3
V gene: TRBV18
CDR3 protein: CASSPQGPSDTQYF
CDR3 DNA: TGTGCCAGCTCACCACAGGGTCCCTCAGATACGCAGTATTTT

D gene: TRBD2
clone size: NA
J gene: TRBJ2-7
V gene: TRBV7-6
CDR3 protein: CASSPGVAGAYEQYF
CDR3 DNA: TGTGCCAGCAGCCCTGGGGTAGCGGGGGCCTACGAGCAGTACTTC

D gene: TRBD1
clone size: NA
J gene: TRBJ1-3
V gene: TRBV5-4
CDR3 protein: CASSFVGQGPTGNTIYF
CDR3 DNA: TGTGCCAGCAGCTTTGTGGGACAGGGGCCTACTGGAAACACCATATATTTT

D gene: TRBD1
clone size: NA
J gene: TRBJ1-2
V gene: TRBV18
CDR3 protein: CASSPPGQGDGYTF
CDR3 DNA: TGTGCCAGCTCCCCTCCGGGACAGGGGGATGGCTACACCTTC

D gene: NA
clone size: NA
J gene: TRBJ2-1
V gene: TRBV15
CDR3 protein: CATSRGPGTRSYNEQFF
CDR3 DNA: TGTGCCACCAGCAGAGGCCCCGGGACACGTTCCTACAATGAGCAGTTCTTC

D gene: NA
clone size: NA
J gene: TRBJ2-1
V gene: TRBV19
CDR3 protein: CASSMARANEQFF
CDR3 DNA: TGTGCCAGTAGTATGGCTAGGGCCAATGAGCAGTTCTTC

D gene: TRBD2
clone size: NA
J gene: TRBJ2-1
V gene: TRBV5-4
CDR3 protein: CASSLGTSGRPLYNEQFF
CDR3 DNA: TGTGCCAGCAGCTTGGGGACTAGCGGGCGCCCTCTCTACAATGAGCAGTTCTTC

D gene: NA
clone size: once
J gene: TRBJ1-4
V gene: TRBV19
CDR3 protein: CASSLLGITEKLFF
CDR3 DNA: TGTGCCAGTAGTTTACTCGGGATAACTGAAAAACTGTTTTTT

D gene: NA
clone size: few
J gene: TRBJ1-5
V gene: TRBV7-3
CDR3 protein: CASSLGGQPQHF
CDR3 DNA: TGTGCCAGCAGCTTAGGAGGTCAGCCCCAGCATTTT

D gene: NA
clone size: NA
J gene: TRBJ2-1
V gene: TRBV9
CDR3 protein: CASSVAQEVARNEQFF
CDR3 DNA: TGTGCCAGCAGCGTAGCTCAGGAGGTGGCTAGGAATGAGCAGTTCTTC

D gene: NA
clone size: NA
J gene: TRBJ2-1
V gene: TRBV27
CDR3 protein: CASGTGTVIDEQFF
CDR3 DNA: TGTGCCAGCGGCACCGGGACGGTGATAGATGAGCAGTTCTTC

D gene: TRBD2
clone size: NA
J gene: TRBJ2-1
V gene: TRBV7-9
CDR3 protein: CASSSLLAGGHNEQFF
CDR3 DNA: TGTGCCAGCAGCTCCCTACTAGCGGGAGGGCACAATGAGCAGTTCTTC

D gene: NA
clone size: NA
J gene: TRBJ1-2
V gene: TRBV28
CDR3 protein: CASSPRVARYGYTF
CDR3 DNA: TGTGCCAGCAGTCCCCGTGTAGCTCGGTATGGCTACACCTTC

D gene: NA
clone size: NA
J gene: TRBJ2-5
V gene: TRBV7-9
CDR3 protein: CASSLNVQGEETQYF
CDR3 DNA: TGTGCCAGCAGCTTAAATGTCCAGGGTGAAGAGACCCAGTACTTC

D gene: NA
clone size: NA
J gene: TRBJ2-1
V gene: TRBV5-1
CDR3 protein: CASSLELVGNEQFF
CDR3 DNA: TGCGCCAGCAGCTTGGAACTAGTCGGGAATGAGCAGTTCTTC

D gene: TRBD1
clone size: NA
J gene: TRBJ1-2
V gene: TRBV19
CDR3 protein: CASSTGTVDGYTF
CDR3 DNA: TGTGCCAGTAGTACCGGGACAGTTGACGGCTACACCTTC

D gene: NA
clone size: NA
J gene: TRBJ1-2
V gene: TRBV27
CDR3 protein: CASSFRSTLYGYTF
CDR3 DNA: TGTGCCAGCAGTTTTCGCAGCACCCTCTATGGCTACACCTTC

D gene: TRBD2
clone size: NA
J gene: TRBJ2-5
V gene: TRBV13
CDR3 protein: CASSLRLAGAEETQYF
CDR3 DNA: TGTGCCAGCAGCTTACGACTAGCGGGAGCAGAAGAGACCCAGTACTTC

D gene: TRBD1
clone size: NA
J gene: TRBJ1-5
V gene: TRBV25-1
CDR3 protein: CASSLRTGPSNQPQHF
CDR3 DNA: TGTGCCAGCAGCCTCCGGACAGGGCCAAGCAATCAGCCCCAGCATTTT

D gene: NA
clone size: NA
J gene: TRBJ1-5
V gene: TRBV28
CDR3 protein: CASSLFAYSNQPQHF
CDR3 DNA: TGTGCCAGCAGTTTATTTGCTTATAGCAATCAGCCCCAGCATTTT

D gene: TRBD2
clone size: NA
J gene: TRBJ2-1
V gene: TRBV19
CDR3 protein: CASSIDRTSLSYNEQFF
CDR3 DNA: TGTGCCAGTAGTATAGATCGGACTAGCTTATCCTACAATGAGCAGTTCTTC

D gene: NA
clone size: NA
J gene: TRBJ2-7
V gene: TRBV27
CDR3 protein: CASSGRTGREQYF
CDR3 DNA: TGTGCCAGCAGTGGCCGAACGGGGCGGGAGCAGTACTTC

D gene: NA
clone size: NA
J gene: TRBJ1-5
V gene: TRBV30
CDR3 protein: CAWNNRVGNQPQHF
CDR3 DNA: TGTGCCTGGAATAACAGGGTTGGCAATCAGCCCCAGCATTTT

D gene: NA
clone size: once
J gene: TRBJ1-1
V gene: TRBV9
CDR3 protein: CASSVAGREDTEAFF
CDR3 DNA: TGTGCCAGCAGCGTAGCGGGCCGAGAGGACACTGAAGCTTTCTTT

D gene: NA
clone size: NA
J gene: TRBJ2-1
V gene: TRBV4-3
CDR3 protein: CASSQRSGYYNEQFF
CDR3 DNA: TGCGCCAGCAGCCAACGTAGCGGCTACTACAATGAGCAGTTCTTC

D gene: NA
clone size: NA
J gene: TRBJ2-7
V gene: TRBV9
CDR3 protein: CASSAEGGTEQYF
CDR3 DNA: TGTGCCAGCAGCGCGGAAGGGGGTACCGAGCAGTACTTC

D gene: NA
clone size: NA
J gene: TRBJ1-1
V gene: TRBV19
CDR3 protein: CASSISWGEAFF
CDR3 DNA: TGTGCCAGTAGTATATCCTGGGGTGAAGCTTTCTTT

D gene: NA
clone size: NA
J gene: TRBJ2-2
V gene: TRBV9
CDR3 protein: CASSVERNIAGVSTGELFF
CDR3 DNA: TGTGCCAGCAGCGTAGAGAGGAATATAGCAGGAGTTTCCACCGGGGAGCTGTTTTTT